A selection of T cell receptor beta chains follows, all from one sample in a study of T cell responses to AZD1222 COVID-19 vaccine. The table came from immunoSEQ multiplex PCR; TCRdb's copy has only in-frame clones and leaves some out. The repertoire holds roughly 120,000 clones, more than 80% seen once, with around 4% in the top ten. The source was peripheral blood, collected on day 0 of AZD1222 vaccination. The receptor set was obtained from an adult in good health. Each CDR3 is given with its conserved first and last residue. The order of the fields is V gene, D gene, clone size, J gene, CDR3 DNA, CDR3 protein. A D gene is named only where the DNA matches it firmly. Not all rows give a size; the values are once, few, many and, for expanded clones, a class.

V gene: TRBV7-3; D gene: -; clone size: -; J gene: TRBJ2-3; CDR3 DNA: TGTGCCAGCAGCTTGAGTTACCCGGGACAAGTCACAGATACGCAGTATTTT; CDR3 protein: CASSLSYPGQVTDTQYF
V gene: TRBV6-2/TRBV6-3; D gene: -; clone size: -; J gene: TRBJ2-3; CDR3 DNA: TGTGCCAGCAGCTTCATCCAAGATACGCAGTATTTT; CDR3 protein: CASSFIQDTQYF
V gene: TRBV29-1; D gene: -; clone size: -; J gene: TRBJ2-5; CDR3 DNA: TGCAGCGCTAAGACAGTTCAAGAGACCCAGTACTTC; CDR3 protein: CSAKTVQETQYF
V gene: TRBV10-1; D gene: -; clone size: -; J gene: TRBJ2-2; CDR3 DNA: TGCGCCAGCAGTGAGTCAGGAGGAGTGAACACCGGGGAGCTGTTTTTT; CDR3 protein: CASSESGGVNTGELFF
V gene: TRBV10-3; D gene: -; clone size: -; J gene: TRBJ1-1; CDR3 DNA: TGTGCCATCAGTGAGTCGGCAAATGAAGCTTTCTTT; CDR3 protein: CAISESANEAFF
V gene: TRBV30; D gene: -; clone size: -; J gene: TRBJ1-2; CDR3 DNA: TGTGCCTGGAGTTCAGGGCTGCGCTACACCTTC; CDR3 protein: CAWSSGLRYTF
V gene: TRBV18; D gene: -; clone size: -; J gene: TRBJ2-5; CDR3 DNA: TGTGCCAGCTCACCAAGTGGAAGTCAGGAGACCCAGTACTTC; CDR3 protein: CASSPSGSQETQYF
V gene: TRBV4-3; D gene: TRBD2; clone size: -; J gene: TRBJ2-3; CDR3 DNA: TGCGCCAGCAGAACTAGCGGGGGGGACACAGATACGCAGTATTTT; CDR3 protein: CASRTSGGDTDTQYF
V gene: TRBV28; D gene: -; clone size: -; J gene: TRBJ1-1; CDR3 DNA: TGTGCCAGCAGCCTTGGGACCTTGGAAGCTTTCTTT; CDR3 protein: CASSLGTLEAFF
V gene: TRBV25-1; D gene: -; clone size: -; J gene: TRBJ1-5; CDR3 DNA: TGTGCCAGCAGTGAGTGGAAGTTCAATCAGCCCCAGCATTTT; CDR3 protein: CASSEWKFNQPQHF
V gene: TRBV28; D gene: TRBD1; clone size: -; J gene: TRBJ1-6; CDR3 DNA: TGTGCCAGCACCATGGGGGACAGGGAAGGTTCACCCCTCCACTTT; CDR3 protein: CASTMGDREGSPLHF
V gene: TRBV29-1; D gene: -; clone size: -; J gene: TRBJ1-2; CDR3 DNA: TGCAGCGTTGAAGGGGGAATAGGCGTCGGCTACACCTTC; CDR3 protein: CSVEGGIGVGYTF
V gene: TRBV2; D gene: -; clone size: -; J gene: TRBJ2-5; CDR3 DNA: TGTGCCAGCACCCTGAACAGGGTGGAGACCCAGTACTTC; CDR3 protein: CASTLNRVETQYF
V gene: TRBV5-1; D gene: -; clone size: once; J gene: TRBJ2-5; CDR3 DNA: TGCGCCAGCAGCCCTAGGGCACTTGGGGAGACCCAGTACTTC; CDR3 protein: CASSPRALGETQYF
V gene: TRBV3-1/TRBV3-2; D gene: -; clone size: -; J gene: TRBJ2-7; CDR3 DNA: TGTGCCAGCAGCCCCGCAGGTAAATGGGACTTGGACGAGCAGTACTTC; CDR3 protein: CASSPAGKWDLDEQYF
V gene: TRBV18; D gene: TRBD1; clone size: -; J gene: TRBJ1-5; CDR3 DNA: TGTGCCAGCTCACTACTTAATACAGGGGGCACCCAGCCCCAGCATTTT; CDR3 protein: CASSLLNTGGTQPQHF
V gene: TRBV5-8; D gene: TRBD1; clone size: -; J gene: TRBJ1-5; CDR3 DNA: TGTGCCAGCAGCCTACAGGGACAGCCTTATAGCAATCAGCCCCAGCATTTT; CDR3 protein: CASSLQGQPYSNQPQHF
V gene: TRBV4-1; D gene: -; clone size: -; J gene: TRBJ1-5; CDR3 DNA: TGCGCCAGCAGTGGGGGCCTCAATCAGCCCCAGCATTTT; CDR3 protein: CASSGGLNQPQHF
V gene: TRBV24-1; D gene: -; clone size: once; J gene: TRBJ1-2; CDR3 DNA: TGTGCCACCAGTGATTTCAGTACGATCCTAGCACAGGTCTATGGCTACACCTTC; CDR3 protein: CATSDFSTILAQVYGYTF
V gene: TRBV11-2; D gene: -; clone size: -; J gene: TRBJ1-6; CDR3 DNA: TGTGCCAGCAGCCTGGCCAGGTATAATTCACCCCTCCACTTT; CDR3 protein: CASSLARYNSPLHF
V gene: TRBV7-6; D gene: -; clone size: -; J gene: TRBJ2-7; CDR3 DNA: TGTGCCAGCAGCGCGACAGACGAGCAGTACTTC; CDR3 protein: CASSATDEQYF
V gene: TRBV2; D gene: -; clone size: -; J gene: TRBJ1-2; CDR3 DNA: TGTGCCAGCAGTGAACAAGGACAGTCCTATGGCTACACCTTC; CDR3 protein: CASSEQGQSYGYTF
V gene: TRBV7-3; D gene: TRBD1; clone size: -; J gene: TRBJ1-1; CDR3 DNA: TGTGCCAGCAGCCTAGGGACAGGGGGCAGGAACACTGAAGCTTTCTTT; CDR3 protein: CASSLGTGGRNTEAFF
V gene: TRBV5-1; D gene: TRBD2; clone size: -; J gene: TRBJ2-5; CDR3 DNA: TGCGCCAGCAGCTTGGCCCCCTTAGCGGGGGAAGAGACCCAGTACTTC; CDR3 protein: CASSLAPLAGEETQYF
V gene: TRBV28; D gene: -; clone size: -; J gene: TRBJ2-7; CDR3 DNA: TGTGCCAGCAGTCCGGGGGTTGGCTCCCTTAACTCCTACGAGCAGTACTTC; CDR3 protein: CASSPGVGSLNSYEQYF
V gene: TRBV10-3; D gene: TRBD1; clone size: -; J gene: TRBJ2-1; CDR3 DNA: TGTGCCATCAGGGGGGACAGAAGTAACAATGAGCAGTTCTTC; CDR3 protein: CAIRGDRSNNEQFF
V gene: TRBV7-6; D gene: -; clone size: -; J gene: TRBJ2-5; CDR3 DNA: TGTGCCAGCAGCTTAGTGGCAGGGAAAGAGACCCAGTACTTC; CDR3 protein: CASSLVAGKETQYF
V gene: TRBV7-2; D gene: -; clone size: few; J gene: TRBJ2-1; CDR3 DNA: TGTGCCAGCAGCTCCAGGACTGGGCCGGCGCAGTTCTTC; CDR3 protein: CASSSRTGPAQFF
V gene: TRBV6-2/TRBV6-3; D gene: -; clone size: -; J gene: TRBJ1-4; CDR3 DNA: TGTGCCAGCAGCCCCGACGGGACGTACGCAACTAATGAAAAACTGTTTTTT; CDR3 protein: CASSPDGTYATNEKLFF
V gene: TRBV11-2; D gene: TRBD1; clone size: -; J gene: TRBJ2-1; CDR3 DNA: TGTGCCAGCAGTACGGGACAGAGCTCCTACAATGAGCAGTTCTTC; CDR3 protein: CASSTGQSSYNEQFF
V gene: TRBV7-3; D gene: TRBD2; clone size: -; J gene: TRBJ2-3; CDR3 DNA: TGTGCCAGCAGCTCAAACGGGAGGGTACTAAATCGGGCAGATACGCAGTATTTT; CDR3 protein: CASSSNGRVLNRADTQYF
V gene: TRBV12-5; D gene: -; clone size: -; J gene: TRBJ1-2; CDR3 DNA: TGTGCTAGTGGCCGCGAGAATGGAGGCTACACCTTC; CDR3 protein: CASGRENGGYTF
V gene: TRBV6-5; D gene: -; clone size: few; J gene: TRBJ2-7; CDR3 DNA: TGTGCCAGCAGTTACTTCAGGAGGCAGGGCTACGAGCAGTACTTC; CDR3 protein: CASSYFRRQGYEQYF
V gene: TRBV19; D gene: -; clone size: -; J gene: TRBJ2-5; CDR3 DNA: TGTGCCAGTAGTATAACCCAAGAGACCCAGTACTTC; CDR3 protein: CASSITQETQYF
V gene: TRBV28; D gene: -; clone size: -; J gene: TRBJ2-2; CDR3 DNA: TGTGCCAGCAGACAAGGACAGTACACCGGGGAGCTGTTTTTT; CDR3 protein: CASRQGQYTGELFF
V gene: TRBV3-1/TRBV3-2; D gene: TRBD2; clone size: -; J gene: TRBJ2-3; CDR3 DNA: TGTGCCAGCAGCTTGGGACTAGCGGGAGTTAAAGATACGCAGTATTTT; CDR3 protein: CASSLGLAGVKDTQYF
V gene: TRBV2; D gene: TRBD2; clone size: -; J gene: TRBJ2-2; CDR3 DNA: TGTGCCAGCAGTGGGACTAGCGGGGACACCGGGGAGCTGTTTTTT; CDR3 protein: CASSGTSGDTGELFF
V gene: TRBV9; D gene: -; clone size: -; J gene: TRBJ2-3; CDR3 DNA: TGTGCCAGCAGCGGTGCGGCGAGCCGCAGCACAGATACGCAGTATTTT; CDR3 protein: CASSGAASRSTDTQYF
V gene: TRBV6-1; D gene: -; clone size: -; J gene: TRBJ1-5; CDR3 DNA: TGTGCCAGCAGTGAAGAGGTTGAGAGGTCCCAGCATTTT; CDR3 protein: CASSEEVERSQHF
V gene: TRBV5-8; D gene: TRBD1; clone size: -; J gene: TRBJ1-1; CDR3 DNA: TGTGCCAGCAGCTTTGACAGGGGAGGATGGACTGAAGCTTTCTTT; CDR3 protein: CASSFDRGGWTEAFF
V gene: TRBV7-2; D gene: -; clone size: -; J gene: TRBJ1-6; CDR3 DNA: TGTGCCAGCAGCTTACCAGGGATAAATTCACCCCTCCACTTT; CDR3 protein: CASSLPGINSPLHF
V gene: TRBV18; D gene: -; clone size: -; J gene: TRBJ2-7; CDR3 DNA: TGTGCCAGCTCACGCTCCCCGGGACAATTAACCTACGAGCAGTACTTC; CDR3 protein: CASSRSPGQLTYEQYF
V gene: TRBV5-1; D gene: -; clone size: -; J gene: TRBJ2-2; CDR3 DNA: TGCGCCAGCAGCTTGGGACAAACCGGGGAGCTGTTTTTT; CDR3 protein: CASSLGQTGELFF
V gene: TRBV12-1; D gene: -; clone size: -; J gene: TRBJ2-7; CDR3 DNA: TGTGCCAGCAGCCCCCCCCGGGGGCCCTACGAGCAGTACTTC; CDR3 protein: CASSPPRGPYEQYF
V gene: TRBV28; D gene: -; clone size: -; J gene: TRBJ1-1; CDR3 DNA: TGTGCCAGCAGTTTATTAGGGGCCGCCACCGTGAACACTGAAGCTTTCTTT; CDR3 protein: CASSLLGAATVNTEAFF